The clone carrying this T cell receptor beta chain has a handful of counts. Original processing methods: Quantification of nucleated cells was approximated via reference gene primer amplification. Repertoires were generated with immunoSEQ multiplex PCR, while TCRdb's copy carries only in-frame clones and drops some. V, J and clone size are those of that table, while D and trimming were read from the DNA. The sample includes hundreds of thousands of clones, around 83% of them seen just once. The sample comes from a study of blood T cell repertoires in COVID-19. Study as a whole: Whether acute or convalescent, the COVID-19 samples came from the United States, Italy and Spain. In each case, the material was cDNA or gDNA derived from T cells, B-cell-depleted T cells, or PBMCs.

The V and J ends lost 6 bases and 3 bases respectively, with 17 bases between them. CDR3 length: 15 residues. Germline values: CDR1 MNHEY, CDR2 SMNVEV (reference sequence). The TCR was taken from a woman between 55 and 75 years old with active or convalescent COVID-19. V usage is TRBV27 and J usage is TRBJ1-1; weak D call: TRBD1 (5 bases). The sample was peripheral blood. This CDR3 reads CASSPTRQSYTEAFF. The DNA of the CDR3 is TGTGCCAGCAGCCCTACCCGACAGTCCTACACTGAAGCTTTCTTT.